This TCR beta chain stems from a study of response to subunit inactivated influenza vaccine. In TCRdb, the RT-PCR reads were re-called with MiXCR into one record per CDR3 protein. The table has hundreds of thousands of distinct CDR3 sequences, roughly 8.2% seen once. The V and J ends lost 3 bases and 1 base, in that order; junction bases with no gene match: 5. CDR3 length equals 15 residues. The germline V gene has CDR1 MNHEY and CDR2 SMNVEV (reference sequence). Study results and caveats: Few additional T cells are recruited per seasonal influenza vaccination, authors suggested.

This clonotype was seen ten or more times. What it recognizes is unknown. Sequenced material: PBMCs from blood, taken roughly 24 months after vaccination. This TCR came from a man between 50 and 75 years old who received an inactivated influenza vaccine. This sequence joins TRBV27 and TRBJ2-7; 8 bases are a match to TRBD2. The CDR3 region has the DNA TGTGCCAGCAGTTTGGACGGGAGGGGATCCTACGAGCAGTACTTC. Its protein is CASSLDGRGSYEQYF.